This TCR beta chain was recovered during a study of T cell changes during pregnancy in multiple sclerosis. The CDR3 is made up of 13 amino acids. Trimming stripped 0 bases from V and 4 bases from J, with 4 bases between. Germline V gives CDR1 LGHNA, CDR2 YSLEER. TCRdb keeps only in-frame clones here, not all; method: immunoSEQ multiplex PCR. The sample has fewer than 70,000 clones; roughly 90% are singletons. The V gene is TRBV4-3, the J gene TRBJ1-3; no reliable D call. The TCR originated in a female donor with multiple sclerosis, enrolled in a pregnancy study. The sample consisted of peripheral blood, taken in the third trimester of pregnancy. The CDR3 spells CASSQDQGNTIYF. The DNA for the CDR3 is TGCGCCAGCAGCCAAGACCAGGGAAACACCATATATTTT.